This T cell receptor (beta chain) was recovered during a study of metastatic and nonmetastatic thyroid tumors (dated by TCRdb to the early 2020s). For the wider study: Repertoires from peripheral blood and from tumor or nodule tissue samples of malignant and benign thyroid patients were compared. Results the study describes overall, beyond this receptor: In both blood and tumor samples, malignant tumors were reported to have significantly higher TCR beta diversity than benign nodules.

Only a few counts were recorded for this clone. This clone's antigen is unknown. A much larger clone lies one base from this, so it may be a read error. Sequences MNHNS (CDR1) and SASEGT (CDR2) are obtained from the germline V gene. The CDR3 sequence holds 12 residues, the cysteine and phenylalanine included. The only DNA kept is the CDR3, 36 bases in frame from the first base. The library was built by means of PCR. The listed sequencing device is Illumina HiSeq 4000. The TCR beta-chain CDR3 region of each patient was profiled by high-throughput sequencing. In the authors' own workflow: A classifier to discriminate distant-metastatic papillary thyroid cancer patients was built from CDR3 differences across clinicopathological groups. Repertoire diversity was assessed with the Shannon index, and tumor-blood repertoire similarity with the Morisita-Horn index. TCRdb passed the public sequencing reads through fastp at Q25 and MiXCR, retaining productive beta sequences. The V and J calls come from TCRdb's annotation, not from the publication. The sample table holds over 45,000 clones, of which around 20% were seen once. About 3.8% of the sample lies in the top ten.

None of the patients had been given any treatment before thyroid surgery. Using T-cell receptor beta sequencing, the researchers looked back retrospectively at clinical samples from patients, gathered between the early 2010s and the late 2010s. The clonotype originates from a male donor with papillary thyroid cancer or a benign thyroid nodule (not recorded which). Some clones in this sample may be carry-over from other donors' samples. The rearranged segments are TRBV6-1 and TRBJ2-3, with no reliable assignment of the D segment. The sequenced sample was blood. The nucleotides are TGTGCCAGCATCCAAGAAGTAGATACACAGTATTTT. Its coded protein is CASIQEVDTQYF.